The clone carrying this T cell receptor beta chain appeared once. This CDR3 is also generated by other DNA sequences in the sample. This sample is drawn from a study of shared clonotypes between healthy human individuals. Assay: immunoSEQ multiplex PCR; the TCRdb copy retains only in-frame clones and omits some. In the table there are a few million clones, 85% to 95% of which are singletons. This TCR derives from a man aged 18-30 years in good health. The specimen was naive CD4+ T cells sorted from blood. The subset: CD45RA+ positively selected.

The CDR3 DNA is TGCGCCAGCAGCTTTGGGGACAATCAGCCCCAGCATTTT. Protein sequence: CASSFGDNQPQHF. This rearrangement joins TRBV5-1 to TRBJ1-5; D uncertain. This CDR3 spans 13 amino acids. The germline CDR1 and CDR2 sequences are SGHRS and YFSETQ. The V and J ends lost 2 bases and 3 bases respectively, with 6 bases between them.